This T cell receptor (beta chain) was retrieved from a study of blood T cell repertoires in COVID-19. Study details: Sites in the United States, Italy and Spain provided acute and convalescent COVID-19 samples.

The authors' processing: Reference gene primer amplification gave nucleated cell count estimates. TCRdb's copy holds only in-frame clones and misses some; the assay was immunoSEQ multiplex PCR. V and J calls and clone size are given by that table; D and trimming were obtained from the DNA. Among approximately 51,000 clones listed, around 90% were seen once. The germline V gene has CDR1 PRHDT and CDR2 FYEKMQ (reference sequence). The V end was cut by 3 bases, the J end by 5 bases, with 11 bases between. The CDR3 runs 13 residues. This sequence was found in a man between 70 and 80 years old with active COVID-19. Sequences were obtained from peripheral blood. V usage is TRBV13 and J usage is TRBJ2-7, with a possible D match to TRBD2 (6 bases). The CDR3 here is CASSLEGWNEQYF. CDR3 in DNA: TGTGCCAGCAGCTTGGAGGGGTGGAACGAGCAGTACTTC.